This TCR beta chain is from a study of T cell changes during pregnancy in multiple sclerosis. The length of the CDR3 is 14 residues. Germline loops: CDR1 MNHEY, CDR2 SVGAGI. V dropped 2 bases and J dropped 7; count of bases not matched to a gene: 4. This clone was observed at least ten times. This table comes from immunoSEQ multiplex PCR, and its TCRdb copy is limited to in-frame clones, with some not included. Counted here are about 92,000 clones, around 93% occurring once; the ten biggest clones make up less than 2.5%. Sequenced material: peripheral blood, taken in the third trimester of pregnancy. This sequence joins TRBV6-5 and TRBJ2-7; TRBD1 aligns across 11 bases. This clonotype originated in a female donor with multiple sclerosis, enrolled in a pregnancy study. In DNA form, the CDR3 reads TGTGCCAGCAGTTACCACGGGACAGGGGGTGAGCAGTACTTC. Its translation: CASSYHGTGGEQYF.